Below are 22 T cell receptor beta chains sequenced from a single sample in a study of blood T cell repertoires in COVID-19. Sequenced by immunoSEQ multiplex PCR; TCRdb stores in-frame clones only, minus some. The sample has 45,000 to 70,000 clones, roughly four fifths seen once. Sequenced input: peripheral blood. The receptors were sampled from a woman older than 75 with acute or convalescent COVID-19.

This clone was picked up one time. The chain uses TRBV7-3 and TRBJ2-5; 9 bases agree with TRBD1. Germline CDR1 reads SGHTA; CDR2 reads FQGTGA. The CDR3 is 13 residues long. V lost 3 bases to trimming and J lost 5 bases; unmatched junction nucleotides: 1. The CDR3 spells CASSFGQGETQYF. DNA for the CDR3: TGTGCCAGCAGCTTTGGACAGGGGGAGACCCAGTACTTC.

The rearrangement uses TRBV14 and TRBJ1-1; the D is unclear. Trimming removed 2 bases at V and 4 bases at J, with 14 bases between. The CDR3 loop spans 15 amino acids. Germline V CDR1 and CDR2: SGHDN, FVKESK. CDR3 residues: CASSQIIGVGTEAFF. CDR3 in DNA: TGTGCCAGCAGCCAAATTATCGGTGTCGGCACTGAAGCTTTCTTT.

The rearrangement links TRBV7-8 to TRBJ2-1, with a possible D match to TRBD1 (5 bases). The CDR3 extends over 15 amino acids. From germline, CDR1 is SGHVS and CDR2 FQNEAQ. Trimming removed 8 bases from V and 5 bases from J, with 19 bases in between. For the CDR3, the DNA is TGTGCCAGCTTGAATAGGGGCATTTCAAACAATGAGCAGTTCTTC. Translated, it gives CASLNRGISNNEQFF.

The chain employs TRBV29-1 and TRBJ1-2; D is perhaps TRBD1 (5 bases). The CDR3 runs 13 residues. CDR1 is SQVTM, CDR2 ANQGSEA, per germline. V shed 4 bases and J shed 1 base, with 10 bases lying between them. Written as DNA, the CDR3 is TGCAGCGTTGGAGACAGTTATAACTATGGCTACACCTTC. It specifies CSVGDSYNYGYTF.

The chain employs TRBV20-1 and TRBJ2-7, with a tentative D call TRBD1 (5 bases). Trimming pared 3 bases from V and 3 bases from J, leaving 6 bases between. The CDR3 is 11 residues long. CDR1 and CDR2 (germline): DFQATT, SNEGSKA (reference sequence). For the CDR3, the DNA is TGCAGTGCTAGCGACAGCTACGAGCAGTACTTC. Translation gives CSASDSYEQYF.

This chain joins TRBV28 and TRBJ2-3; 8 nucleotides match TRBD2. After removal of 2 bases from V and 5 bases from J, the junction contained 12 bases not matched to a gene. Per the germline V gene, CDR1 is MDHEN and CDR2 is SYDVKM. The CDR3 has 17 residues. CDR3 sequence reads: CASSLGIFSGNLDTQYF. The CDR3 coding sequence is TGTGCCAGCAGTTTAGGGATATTTAGCGGGAATCTAGATACGCAGTATTTT.

The chain recombines TRBV6-6 with TRBJ2-7, with D possibly TRBD2 on 6 matching bases. The CDR3 runs to 14 residues. Trimming left V 8 bases short and J 2 bases short, with 16 bases between. Germline CDR1 and CDR2: MNHNY and SVGAGI (reference sequence). Here the CDR3 DNA reads TGTGCCAGCGTCGCCGGGACTCCTACCTACGAGCAGTACTTC. Protein: CASVAGTPTYEQYF.

The chain couples TRBV6-6 to TRBJ1-5, with D maybe TRBD1 (5 bases). The CDR3 length is 16 residues. CDR1 MNHNY and CDR2 SVGAGI come from the germline V gene (reference sequence). With 6 bases removed from V and 7 bases from J, the gap between germline ends came to 22 bases. The CDR3 nucleotides read TGTGCCAGCAGAGCAAACACTCAGGGATTGGGCCAGCCCCAGCATTTT. It specifies CASRANTQGLGQPQHF.

J is TRBJ1-6 and V is TRBV5-1; D not certain. Germline lookup yields CDR1 SGHRS and CDR2 YFSETQ. The CDR3 totals 15 residues. The ends were cut back, 4 bases at V and 0 bases at J, with 8 bases in the middle. CDR3: CASSQASSYNSPLHF. CDR3 sequence (DNA): TGCGCCAGCAGCCAGGCGAGCTCCTATAATTCACCCCTCCACTTT.

The CDR3: CASSSPGGTLHF. The CDR3 nucleotides are TGTGCCAGCAGCTCGCCTGGGGGCACCCTCCACTTT. The J gene is TRBJ1-6, the V gene TRBV11-2, with a weak D call TRBD1 (6 bases). Trimming removed 4 bases at V and 14 bases at J, with 12 bases between. There are 12 residues in the CDR3. Germline loops: CDR1 SGHAT, CDR2 FQNNGV.

The chain has TRBV12-3 or TRBV12-4 and TRBJ2-1; the D gene is possibly TRBD1 (6 bases). Trimming cost V 6 bases and J 3 bases, with 9 bases left between them. The CDR3 is 13 residues long. This CDR3 reads CASRRDNYNEQFF. In nucleotides, the CDR3 is TGTGCCAGCAGAAGGGACAACTACAATGAGCAGTTCTTC.

This clone was counted once. CDR3 sequence reads: CASSFGISNTGELFF. The CDR3 bases are TGTGCCAGCAGCTTCGGGATCTCGAACACCGGGGAGCTGTTTTTT. The gene calls are TRBV5-4 and TRBJ2-2, with D possibly TRBD2 on 5 matching bases. Germline CDR1 is SGHNT and CDR2 is YYREEE (reference sequence). Trimming took off 2 bases at V and 0 bases at J, with 8 bases between the two ends. The CDR3 is made up of 15 amino acids.

The chain recombines TRBV5-5 with TRBJ2-1, with no clear D. With 4 bases removed from V and 4 bases from J, the gap between germline ends came to 18 bases. The CDR3 loop spans 16 amino acids. Looked up from germline, CDR1 is SGHKS and CDR2 is YYEKEE (reference sequence). The CDR3 sequence: CASSTSMGWVYNEQFF. CDR3 nucleotides: TGTGCCAGCAGCACCAGTATGGGCTGGGTTTACAATGAGCAGTTCTTC.

The chain uses TRBV5-1 and TRBJ1-4; no clear D gene. The V gene lost 1 base and the J gene lost 0 bases, with 7 bases spanning the gap. In germline, CDR1 is SGHRS, CDR2 YFSETQ. This CDR3 region has 15 residues. CDR3 sequence (DNA): TGCGCCAGCAGCTTGATGAGGTCAACTAATGAAAAACTGTTTTTT. It is translated as CASSLMRSTNEKLFF. Full variable domain (remainder filled in from reference TRBV5-1 and TRBJ1-4): KAGVTQTPRYLIKTRGQQVTLSCSPISGHRSVSWYQQTPGQGLQFLFEYFSETQRNKGNFPGRFSGRQFSNSRSEMNVSTLELGDSALYLCASSLMRSTNEKLFFGSGTQLSVL.

The chain uses TRBV19 and TRBJ1-1, with 8 bases that match TRBD1. The CDR3 has 16 amino acids. Germline trimming cut 5 bases from V and 0 bases from J; bases unmatched to any gene: 8. CDR1 and CDR2 (germline): LNHDA, SQIVND (reference sequence). The CDR3 region has the DNA TGTGCCAGTAGTCCCCGGGACAGGCGGATGAACACTGAAGCTTTCTTT. Translating it yields CASSPRDRRMNTEAFF.

The CDR3 reads CASSPRDRQETQYF. The CDR3 DNA is TGTGCCAGCAGTCCCCGGGACAGGCAAGAGACCCAGTACTTC. The J gene is TRBJ2-5, the V gene TRBV27; TRBD1 matches at 8 bases. CDR3 length equals 14 residues. The junction had 4 bases not matched to a gene; V was cut back by 5 bases and J by 2 bases. Germline V gene sequence: CDR1 MNHEY, CDR2 SMNVEV (reference sequence).

In this sample, this clone turned up a few times. The chain employs TRBV7-8 and TRBJ2-1; tentatively, D is TRBD2 (5 bases). Germline CDR1 reads SGHVS; CDR2 reads FQNEAQ. CDR3 size: 15 residues. Trimming took off 1 base at V and 0 bases at J, with 7 bases between the two ends. The CDR3 nucleotides read TGTGCCAGCAGCTTAGAGGACTTCTCCTACAATGAGCAGTTCTTC. Translated: CASSLEDFSYNEQFF.

This clone has more than one count but fewer than ten. V is TRBV18 and J is TRBJ2-1, with 7 bases lining up with TRBD1. Germline V lookup: CDR1 KGHSH, CDR2 LQKENI. V lost 3 bases and J lost 2; bases outside the gene matches: 4. The CDR3 spans 15 residues. The CDR3 sequence is CASSPGRGTYNEQFF. DNA for the CDR3: TGTGCCAGCTCACCCGGCAGGGGGACCTACAATGAGCAGTTCTTC.

The V call is TRBV9, the J call TRBJ1-1; D unclear. V gave up 0 bases and J gave up 2 bases, with 5 bases separating them. This CDR3 region has 13 residues. Germline assignment: CDR1 SGDLS and CDR2 YYNGEE. The CDR3 sequence: CASSVADNTEAFF. The CDR3 region has the DNA TGTGCCAGCAGCGTAGCAGATAACACTGAAGCTTTCTTT.

As regards this clone: This sequence may be a read error, since a much larger clone differs from it by one base. The chain employs TRBV7-9 and TRBJ2-7, with D unclear. Trimming cost V 4 bases and J 3 bases, with 4 bases left between them. CDR3 length: 11 amino acids. Germline lookup yields CDR1 SEHNR and CDR2 FQNEAQ (reference sequence). CDR3 DNA: TGTGCCAGCAGCTCCTACTACGAGCAGTACTTC. It translates to CASSSYYEQYF. The complete variable domain, with remaining parts taken from reference TRBV7-9 and TRBJ2-7, reads DTGVSQNPRHKITKRGQNVTFRCDPISEHNRLYWYRQTLGQGPEFLTYFQNEAQLEKSRLLSDRFSAERPKGSFSTLEIQRTEQGDSAMYLCASSSYYEQYFGPGTRLTVT.

The rearrangement links TRBV6-5 to TRBJ2-5, with 14 nucleotides matching TRBD2. This CDR3 has 15 amino acids. Trimming removed 4 bases from V and 5 bases from J; junction bases left unmatched: 3. In germline, CDR1 is MNHEY, CDR2 SVGAGI. This chain's CDR3 is CASSSGTSGSETQYF. The CDR3, as DNA: TGTGCCAGCAGTTCGGGGACTAGCGGGAGCGAGACCCAGTACTTC.

The J gene is TRBJ1-2, the V gene TRBV28; 9 nucleotides align to TRBD1. After removal of 5 bases from V and 7 bases from J, the junction contained 11 bases not matched to a gene. The CDR3 totals 15 residues. Germline V gives CDR1 MDHEN, CDR2 SYDVKM. The CDR3 protein is CASSEPGQGRFGYTF. CDR3 in DNA: TGTGCCAGCAGTGAACCGGGACAGGGTCGTTTTGGCTACACCTTC.